The next 3 T cell receptor beta chains were all read from a single sample in a study of regulatory T cells in long-lasting Graves disease. Time point reported: newly diagnosed GD, antithyroid drugs for less than 3 months. PBMC RNA was the source of the TCR library. Arm-PCR of CDR3 regions and iRepertoire HTBI primers were the basis on which TCR beta libraries were built. TCRdb reprocessed the multiplex PCR reads via MiXCR and lists one record per CDR3 protein. This sample has roughly 400,000 distinct CDR3 sequences, with 16% found just once. These data are also associated with another study on T cells in Graves' hyperthyroidism and ophthalmopathy.

This material consisted of peripheral blood mononuclear cells (PBMCs), taken at new diagnosis, from a patient treated with antithyroid drugs. The origin of the receptors is a woman aged 18-30 years with Graves disease.

This clonotype has only a few counts. The rearrangement links TRBV29-1 to TRBJ2-3; 7 bases match TRBD2. The CDR3 is 13 amino acids. Trimming removed 4 bases from V and 1 base from J; junction bases left unmatched: 2. The germline CDR1 and CDR2 sequences are SQVTM and ANQGSEA. CDR3 sequence reads: CSVVLAGTDTQYF. CDR3 in DNA: TGCAGCGTTGTGCTAGCGGGCACAGATACGCAGTATTTT.

This clonotype was found a few times. V and J are TRBV20-1 and TRBJ2-1; D gene unclear. The CDR3 extends over 14 amino acids. V was clipped by 1 base and J by 9 bases, with 16 bases between them. Germline loops: CDR1 DFQATT, CDR2 SNEGSKA (reference sequence). Here the CDR3 DNA reads TGCAGTGCTAGAGCCGGGCCCCGGAGAGGTGAGCAGTTCTTC. Translated, it gives CSARAGPRRGEQFF.

This clonotype was observed many times. The V gene is TRBV2, the J gene TRBJ2-3; 11 positions match TRBD2. The CDR3 sequence is 17 residues long. Trimming at V came to 1 base and at J to 3 bases, leaving 6 bases not matched to a gene. Germline CDR1 SNHLY, CDR2 FYNNEI. CDR3 bases: TGTGCCAGCAGTGAAGGGGTAGCGGGAGGGCCTACAGATACGCAGTATTTT. Amino acid sequence: CASSEGVAGGPTDTQYF. Full variable domain (remainder filled in from reference TRBV2 and TRBJ2-3): EPEVTQTPSHQVTQMGQEVILRCVPISNHLYFYWYRQILGQKVEFLVSFYNNEISEKSEIFDDQFSVERPDGSNFTLKIRSTKLEDSAMYFCASSEGVAGGPTDTQYFGPGTRLTVL.